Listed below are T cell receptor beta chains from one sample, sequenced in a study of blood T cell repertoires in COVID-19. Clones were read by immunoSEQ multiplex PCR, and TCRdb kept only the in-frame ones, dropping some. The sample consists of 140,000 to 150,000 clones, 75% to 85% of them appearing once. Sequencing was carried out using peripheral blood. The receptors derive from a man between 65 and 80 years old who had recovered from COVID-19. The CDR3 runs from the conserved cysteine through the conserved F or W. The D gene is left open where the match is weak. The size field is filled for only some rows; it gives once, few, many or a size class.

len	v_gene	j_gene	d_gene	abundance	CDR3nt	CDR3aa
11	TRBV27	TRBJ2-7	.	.	TGTGCCAGCAGTTCCGCCTACGAGCAGTACTTC	CASSSAYEQYF
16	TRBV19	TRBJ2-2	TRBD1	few	TGTGCCAGTACCGTAACAGGGGGCTTGGGCACCGGGGAGCTGTTTTTT	CASTVTGGLGTGELFF
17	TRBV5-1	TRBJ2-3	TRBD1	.	TGCGCCAGCAGCTTGGGGGCGAGGACAGGGAATGTGGATACGCAGTATTTT	CASSLGARTGNVDTQYF
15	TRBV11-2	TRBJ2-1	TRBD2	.	TGTGCCAGCAGCTTAGGCGGGAGGACCTACAATGAGCAGTTCTTC	CASSLGGRTYNEQFF
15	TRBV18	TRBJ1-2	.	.	TGTGCCAGCTCACCAGGAGCAGGGCCCCACTATGGCTACACCTTC	CASSPGAGPHYGYTF
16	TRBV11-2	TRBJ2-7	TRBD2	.	TGTGCCAGCAGCTTAGAAGCCGGGACTAGCTATTACGAGCAGTACTTC	CASSLEAGTSYYEQYF
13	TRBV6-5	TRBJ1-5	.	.	TGTGCCAGCAATCGGGTGTACAATCAGCCCCAGCATTTT	CASNRVYNQPQHF
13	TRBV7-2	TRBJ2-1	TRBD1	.	TGTGCCAGCAGCTTAACAGGGGGCAATGAGCAGTTCTTC	CASSLTGGNEQFF
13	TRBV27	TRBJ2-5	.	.	TGTGCCAGCAGTTTATACCAGCAAGAGACCCAGTACTTC	CASSLYQQETQYF
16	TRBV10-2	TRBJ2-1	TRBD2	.	TGCGCCAGCAACCCCGATGGCGGGAGTTCCTACAATGAGCAGTTCTTC	CASNPDGGSSYNEQFF
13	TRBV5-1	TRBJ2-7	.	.	TGCGCCAGCAGCTTGGACAGACCCTACGAGCAGTACTTC	CASSLDRPYEQYF
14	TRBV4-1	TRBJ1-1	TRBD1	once	TGCGCCAGCAGCGCCCGACAGGGTCGGGCTGAAGCTTTCTTT	CASSARQGRAEAFF
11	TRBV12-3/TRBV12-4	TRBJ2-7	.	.	TGTGCCAGCAGCCAGAGGGGGGAGCAGTACTTC	CASSQRGEQYF
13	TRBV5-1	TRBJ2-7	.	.	TGCGCCAGCAGCTTTAGCCCGTCGTACGAGCAGTACTTC	CASSFSPSYEQYF
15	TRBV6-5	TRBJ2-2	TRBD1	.	TGTGCCAGTCGCCCTCATGACAGGGGGCCCGGGGAGCTGTTTTTT	CASRPHDRGPGELFF
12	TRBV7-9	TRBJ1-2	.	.	TGTGCCAGCAGCCCAGGGACACTCGGCTACACCTTC	CASSPGTLGYTF
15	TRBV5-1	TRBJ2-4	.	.	TGCGCCAGCAGCTCCCCAGGGGAGGCCAAAAACATTCAGTACTTC	CASSSPGEAKNIQYF
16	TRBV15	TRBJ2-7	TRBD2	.	TGTGCCACCAGCAGGGGTAGCGGGAGAAAACTGTACGAGCAGTACTTC	CATSRGSGRKLYEQYF
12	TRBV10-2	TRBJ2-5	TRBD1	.	TGCGCCAGTCAGGACAGGGCTGAGACCCAGTACTTC	CASQDRAETQYF
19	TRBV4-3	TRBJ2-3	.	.	TGCGCCAGCAGCCAAGAAAGAACGGGTCTAGACTTTAGCACAGATACGCAGTATTTT	CASSQERTGLDFSTDTQYF
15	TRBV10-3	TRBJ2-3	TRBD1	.	TGTGCATCCAGGGGCGCAGGGGGTGAATCAGATACGCAGTATTTT	CASRGAGGESDTQYF
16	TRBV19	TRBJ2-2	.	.	TGTGCCAGTAGTACCTGGGACTCGAGATACACCGGGGAGCTGTTTTTT	CASSTWDSRYTGELFF
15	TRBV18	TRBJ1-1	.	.	TGTGCCAGCTCACCGAACCAGGGAATTACAGCTGAAGCTTTCTTT	CASSPNQGITAEAFF
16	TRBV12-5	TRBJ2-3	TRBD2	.	TGTGCTAGTGGGCCCTCCGGGACTAGCGACACAGATACGCAGTATTTT	CASGPSGTSDTDTQYF
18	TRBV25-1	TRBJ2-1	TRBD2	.	TGTGCCAGCAGTGCATCAGGACTAGCGGGAGTCTCCTACAATGAGCAGTTCTTC	CASSASGLAGVSYNEQFF
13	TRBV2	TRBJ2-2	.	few	TGTGCCAGCGGACAACTACACACCGGGGAGCTGTTTTTT	CASGQLHTGELFF
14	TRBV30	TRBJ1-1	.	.	TGTGCCTGGATTTCAGTAGCTCGGGACACTGAAGCTTTCTTT	CAWISVARDTEAFF
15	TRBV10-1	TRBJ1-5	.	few	TGCGCCAGCCCGGTCGAAGGACAGTTCAATCAGCCCCAGCATTTT	CASPVEGQFNQPQHF
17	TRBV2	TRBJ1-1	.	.	TGTGCCAGCATTGTCGGACGTTGGACAGAAGGGAACACTGAAGCTTTCTTT	CASIVGRWTEGNTEAFF
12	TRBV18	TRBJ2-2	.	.	TGTGCCAGCTCACCGAGAAACGGGGAGCTGTTTTTT	CASSPRNGELFF
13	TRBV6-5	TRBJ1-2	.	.	TGTGCCAGCAGGCAGGATTTTAGCTATGGCTACACCTTC	CASRQDFSYGYTF
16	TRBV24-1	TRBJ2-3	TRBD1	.	TGTGCCACCAGTGATCTACCGGGACAGGGGACAGATACGCAGTATTTT	CATSDLPGQGTDTQYF